This TCR beta chain was sequenced in a study of shared clonotypes between healthy human individuals. General observations from the study: When naive CD4 clonotypes were compared across a handful of donors, about 5% were shared. Clonotype sharing among donors was expected to depend on sequencing depth.

Comment on this clone: The antigen is undetermined.

V dropped 4 bases and J dropped 2; count of bases not matched to a gene: 2. This CDR3 comprises 15 residues. Germline V gives CDR1 LGHNA, CDR2 YSLEER. The method was immunoSEQ multiplex PCR; TCRdb's version includes in-frame clones alone and lacks a portion of them. This sample carries some 2.3 million clones, more than 85% of them seen once, and the ten largest clones take about 0.41%. None of the donors, who were healthy HIV-negative adults, had recently had acute infections or vaccinations. Both subsets, CD45RA+ naive and CD45RA-negative memory, were split from the CD4+ cells. What was sequenced was naive CD4+ T cells from PBMCs. Documented subset: CD45RA+ positively selected. This receptor was obtained from a man aged 18 to 35 in good health. Some clones in this sample may be carry-over from other donors' samples. V and J are TRBV4-3 and TRBJ2-6; TRBD1 aligns across 7 bases. The CDR3 bases are TGCGCCAGCAGCCGGGGGACAGCTGGGGCCAACGTCCTGACTTTC. This sequence encodes CASSRGTAGANVLTF.